Below, 17 T cell receptor beta chains from the same sample are listed, as sequenced in a study of stem cell transplantation in POMP-related autoinflammatory disease. The repertoire was sequenced with immunoSEQ multiplex PCR; TCRdb's copy has only in-frame clones and lacks some. The repertoire holds roughly 70,000 clones, with just over 90% as singletons. The starting material was CD4+ T cells from PBMCs, obtained after stem cell transplantation. The receptors come from a human patient with POMP-related autoinflammation and immune dysregulation (PRAID). The T cells may come from the graft donor.

The genes are TRBV7-8 and TRBJ1-2; tentatively, D is TRBD1 (6 bases). Per germline, CDR1 SGHVS and CDR2 FQNEAQ. V dropped 1 base and J dropped 6 bases, with 12 bases sitting between them. This CDR3 contains 14 residues. CDR3 amino acids: CASSLERHRDGYTF. The CDR3 region has the DNA TGTGCCAGCAGCTTAGAAAGGCACAGGGATGGCTACACCTTC.

In DNA form, the CDR3 reads TGCGCCAGCAGTGAGTACCGGGGCAGCCAAGTGTACAATGAGCAGTTCTTC. Translating gives CASSEYRGSQVYNEQFF. V usage is TRBV10-1 and J usage is TRBJ2-1; D is possibly TRBD1 or TRBD2 (5 bases each). This CDR3 contains 17 residues. V lost 1 base and J lost 4, with 17 bases in between. The germline V gene encodes CDR1 WNHNN and CDR2 SYGVQD (reference sequence).

V and J are TRBV19 and TRBJ1-5, with TRBD1 as a possible D gene (5 bases). Germline lookup yields CDR1 LNHDA and CDR2 SQIVND (reference sequence). Trimming shortened V by 5 bases and J by 5 bases, and 13 bases separated the two germline ends. The CDR3 runs to 14 residues. The CDR3 nucleotides read TGTGCCAGTAGTCCCGGGACCGAACATCAGCCCCAGCATTTT. Its translation is CASSPGTEHQPQHF.

J is TRBJ1-5 and V is TRBV6-5; D unresolved. Germline CDR1 is MNHEY and CDR2 is SVGAGI. The CDR3 length is 13 residues. Trimming took 7 bases from V and 2 from J, leaving 9 bases between them. CDR3 DNA: TGTGCCAGCAAGGGTTGGGGCAATCAGCCCCAGCATTTT. Protein: CASKGWGNQPQHF.

V and J are TRBV5-4 and TRBJ1-1; D is possibly TRBD1 (6 bases). CDR3 size: 15 residues. The V and J ends lost 3 bases and 1 base respectively, with 13 bases between them. CDR1 SGHNT and CDR2 YYREEE come from the germline V gene (reference sequence). CDR3 in DNA: TGTGCCAGCAGCTCTATGACAGGTTCGAACACTGAAGCTTTCTTT. Its translation is CASSSMTGSNTEAFF.

The gene calls are TRBV3-1 (or the pseudogene TRBV3-2) and TRBJ2-1, with 7 positions matching TRBD1. Germline CDR1 and CDR2: LGHDT and YNNKEL (reference sequence). With V trimmed by 4 bases and J by 2 bases, 8 bases remained unmatched. The CDR3 covers 16 residues. CDR3 in amino acids: CASSPIRQGPYNEQFF. The CDR3 DNA follows: TGTGCCAGCAGCCCTATAAGACAGGGCCCCTACAATGAGCAGTTCTTC.

This chain links TRBV5-4 with TRBJ2-1; TRBD2 matches 7 bases. The germline gives CDR1 SGHNT, CDR2 YYREEE (reference sequence). V shed 5 bases and J 4 bases; nucleotides not matched to a gene: 6. This CDR3 spans 14 amino acids. The CDR3 reads CASSPLREYNEQFF. In DNA form, the CDR3 reads TGTGCCAGCAGTCCACTGCGGGAGTACAATGAGCAGTTCTTC.

DNA for the CDR3: TGTGCCAGCAGAAGCCGGACAGGGGCTCAGCCCCAGCATTTT. Its protein product is CASRSRTGAQPQHF. The V and J genes are TRBV6-5 and TRBJ1-5, with 9 bases fitting TRBD1. Germline V lookup: CDR1 MNHEY, CDR2 SVGAGI. The CDR3 is 14 residues long. After removal of 6 bases from V and 6 bases from J, the junction contained 6 bases not matched to a gene.

The chain employs TRBV2 and TRBJ2-1, with 9 bases fitting TRBD2. V shed 4 bases and J 8 bases; nucleotides not matched to a gene: 9. CDR3 size: 15 residues. CDR1 is SNHLY and CDR2 is FYNNEI in the germline V gene. As DNA, the CDR3 is TGTGCCAGCAGTGGAGGGCGGGAGGGCCGATATGAGCAGTTCTTC. This encodes CASSGGREGRYEQFF.

This chain links TRBV5-6 with TRBJ1-5, with D tentatively TRBD1 (6 bases). Germline CDR1 and CDR2: SGHDT and YYEEEE. V was trimmed by 4 bases and J by 7 bases, leaving 15 bases between them. The CDR3 is 14 amino acids. The CDR3, as DNA: TGTGCCAGCAGCCTGTGGGGGGCTTACCAGCCCCAGCATTTT. Its translation: CASSLWGAYQPQHF.

The rearrangement links TRBV28 to TRBJ1-5; TRBD1 matches 9 bases. CDR3 length: 17 amino acids. J was trimmed by 9 bases and V by 5 bases; bases with no gene match: 17. Germline V gives CDR1 MDHEN, CDR2 SYDVKM. The CDR3 DNA sequence: TGTGCCAGCAGTCTTGTCCCGGGACAGGGTTTGGGGTCGCCCCAGCATTTT. This sequence encodes CASSLVPGQGLGSPQHF.

V and J are TRBV29-1 and TRBJ1-2; tentative D call: TRBD1 (6 bases). In germline, CDR1 is SQVTM, CDR2 ANQGSEA. The CDR3 is 13 amino acids. Trimming pared 4 bases from V and 1 base from J, leaving 10 bases between. The CDR3 protein is CSVGGPSNYGYTF. Here the CDR3 DNA reads TGCAGCGTTGGGGGGCCCAGTAACTATGGCTACACCTTC.

For the CDR3, the DNA is TGTGCCAGCAGTCTAAGTTTTGGGACCGGGACAGACCTGAACACTGAAGCTTTCTTT. This sequence encodes CASSLSFGTGTDLNTEAFF. The chain employs TRBV13 and TRBJ1-1; 7 bases map to TRBD1. The CDR3 has 19 residues. Trimming cost V 6 bases and J 0 bases; bases outside gene matches: 19. CDR1 is PRHDT, CDR2 FYEKMQ, per germline (reference sequence). Looking up the rest from reference TRBV13 and TRBJ1-1 gives the full variable domain: AAGVIQSPRHLIKEKRETATLKCYPIPRHDTVYWYQQGPGQDPQFLISFYEKMQSDKGSIPDRFSAQQFSDYHSELNMSSLELGDSALYFCASSLSFGTGTDLNTEAFFGQGTRLTVV.

The chain has TRBV5-1 and TRBJ2-5; D is uncertain. The length of the CDR3 is 14 residues. V shed 1 base and J shed 2 bases, with 9 bases lying between them. CDR1 is SGHRS, CDR2 YFSETQ, per germline. The CDR3 DNA reads as TGCGCCAGCAGCTTGTCCCAGATACAAGAGACCCAGTACTTC. Translating gives CASSLSQIQETQYF.

The chain uses TRBV9 and TRBJ1-3; a possible D gene is TRBD1 (6 bases). CDR1 and CDR2 (germline): SGDLS, YYNGEE. The CDR3 spans 16 residues. Trimming shortened V by 2 bases and J by 0 bases, and 12 bases separated the two germline ends. The CDR3 bases are TGTGCCAGCAGCGTCGGGGGGCTTTACTCTGGAAACACCATATATTTT. It specifies CASSVGGLYSGNTIYF.

The sample holds a few counts of this clone. This rearrangement joins TRBV19 to TRBJ2-7, with 8 bases that match TRBD1. This CDR3 comprises 14 residues. Germline assignment: CDR1 LNHDA and CDR2 SQIVND (reference sequence). The J segment lost 4 bases and the V segment lost 5 bases, leaving 7 bases of the junction unmatched. The CDR3 coding sequence is TGTGCCAGTAGTGTAACAGGGACAGGATACGAGCAGTACGTC. It is translated as CASSVTGTGYEQYV.

The CDR3 DNA sequence: TGCGCCAGCAGTGAGTTACGGGCAGATACGCAGTATTTT. This sequence encodes CASSELRADTQYF. The chain combines TRBV10-1 with TRBJ2-3; D unresolved. V lost 1 base to trimming and J lost 4 bases, with 6 bases between them. The CDR3 is made up of 13 amino acids. CDR1 is WNHNN, CDR2 SYGVQD, per germline (reference sequence).